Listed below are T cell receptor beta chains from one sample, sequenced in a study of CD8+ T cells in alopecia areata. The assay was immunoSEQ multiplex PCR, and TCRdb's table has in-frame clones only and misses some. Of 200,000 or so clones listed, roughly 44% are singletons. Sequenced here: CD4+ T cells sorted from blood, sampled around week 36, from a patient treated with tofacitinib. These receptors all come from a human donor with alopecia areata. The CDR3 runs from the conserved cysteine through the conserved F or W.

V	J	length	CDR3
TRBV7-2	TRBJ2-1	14	CASSSRGTYNEQFF
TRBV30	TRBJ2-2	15	CAWRDGGSGTGELFF
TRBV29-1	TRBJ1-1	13	CSVVDRVVTEAFF
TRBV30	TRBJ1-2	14	CAWRVGNLWYGYTF
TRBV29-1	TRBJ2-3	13	CSVDSRNRATQYF
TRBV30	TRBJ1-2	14	CALLRDRGYYGYTF
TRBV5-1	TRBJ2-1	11	CASSPNNEQFF
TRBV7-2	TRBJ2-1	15	CASSLGLAGRNEQFF
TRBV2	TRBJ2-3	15	CASQDLAGRPDTQYF
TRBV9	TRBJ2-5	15	CASSTTTVAEETQYF
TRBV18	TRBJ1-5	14	CASDRGSSNQPQHF
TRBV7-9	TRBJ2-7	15	CASSFGGAQFPEQYF
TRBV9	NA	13	CASSATQGGEQYF
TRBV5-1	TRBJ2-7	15	CASTNTGTGLGEQYF
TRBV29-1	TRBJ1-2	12	CSVEVGGDLHTF
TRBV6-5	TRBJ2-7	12	CATGLSLYEQYF
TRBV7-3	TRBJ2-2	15	CASSPITGGTGELFF
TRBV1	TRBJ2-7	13	CTSSQPDSYEQYF
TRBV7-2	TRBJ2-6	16	CASSRRRGSGANVLTF
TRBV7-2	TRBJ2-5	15	CASSLENGGRETQYF
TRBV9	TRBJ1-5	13	CASSRSTDQPQHF
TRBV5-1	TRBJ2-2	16	CASSSPSGRNTGELFF
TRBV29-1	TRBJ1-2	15	CSVPMGTGGDYGYTF
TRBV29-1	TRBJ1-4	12	CSVDLGNEKLFF
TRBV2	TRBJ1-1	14	CASEFNAGNTEAFF
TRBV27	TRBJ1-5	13	CASSFTRGQPQHF
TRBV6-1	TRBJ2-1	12	CASTRDYNEQFF
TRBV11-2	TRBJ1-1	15	CASSFARTGRSEAFF
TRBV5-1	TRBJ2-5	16	CASSLGPSGVQETQYF
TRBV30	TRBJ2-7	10	CAWSKLEQYF
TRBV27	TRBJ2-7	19	CASKLFTSGGVPRMDEQYF
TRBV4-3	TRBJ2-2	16	CASSLPSGMNTGELFF
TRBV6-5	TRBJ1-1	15	CASTPSGSWNTEAFF
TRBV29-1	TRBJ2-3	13	CSVVGASTDTQYF
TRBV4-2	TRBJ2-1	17	CASSQDLRAGQYNEQFF
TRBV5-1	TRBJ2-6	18	CASSLPQHTVSGANVLTF
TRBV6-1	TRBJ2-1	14	CASSPGVSYNEQFF
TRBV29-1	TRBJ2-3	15	CSVATSGEPTDTQYF
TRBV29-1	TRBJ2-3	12	CSVEGGTDTQYF
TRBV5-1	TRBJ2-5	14	CASSLGSLWETQYF
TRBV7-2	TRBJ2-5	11	CATTTSETQYF
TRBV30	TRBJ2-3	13	CAWSVGGPDTQYF
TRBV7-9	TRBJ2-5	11	CASGGRETQYF
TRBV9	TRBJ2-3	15	CASSVGLAATDTQYF
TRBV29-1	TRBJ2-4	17	CSVETGKSNLAKNIQYF
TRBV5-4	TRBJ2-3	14	CASSLSPTLDTQYF
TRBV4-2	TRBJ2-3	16	CASSQGTGNPTDTQYF
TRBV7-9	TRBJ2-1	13	CASSPVGGNEQFF
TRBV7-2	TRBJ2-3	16	CASSPRQGKSTDTQYF
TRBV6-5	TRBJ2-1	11	CASSRHDEQFF
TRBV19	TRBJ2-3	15	CAASRIRENGDTQYF
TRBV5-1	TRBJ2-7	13	CASGRDGDYEQYF
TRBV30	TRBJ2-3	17	CAWSATRTSGNTDTQYF
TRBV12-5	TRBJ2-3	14	CASGLDRSRDTQYF
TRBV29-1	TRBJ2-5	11	CSVDFKETQYF
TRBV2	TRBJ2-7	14	CASSGGLAVYEQYF
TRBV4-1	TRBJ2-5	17	CASSQGEVGHLRGTQYF
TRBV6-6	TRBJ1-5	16	CASNFGQGRNNQPQHF
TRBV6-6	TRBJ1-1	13	CASHRGLNTEAFF
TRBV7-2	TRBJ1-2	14	CASSFESGFYGYTF